A single sample gave rise to the 8 T cell receptor beta chains below, sequenced in a study of tumor and adjacent non-tumor tissue in lung cancer. This sample's RNA came from whole unsorted tissue. The normal lung tissue was taken more than 3 cm from the tumor edge. Three rounds of nested PCR, following a modified ARM-PCR protocol, produced the TCRbeta library. TCRdb passed the multiplex PCR reads through MiXCR, listing each CDR3 protein once. The data hold 40,000 to 45,000 distinct CDR3 sequences, with approximately 60% observed a single time. Sequencing used distant non-tumor lung tissue. The receptors stem from a woman aged 40 to 55 with non-small cell lung cancer.

In this sample, this clonotype turned up a few times. The chain links TRBV11-3 to TRBJ1-1; D is uncertain. The germline V and J ends were trimmed by 5 bases and 4 bases, with 11 bases remaining between them. Germline V lookup: CDR1 SGHNT, CDR2 YENEEA. The CDR3 is 13 residues long. Here the CDR3 DNA reads TGTGCCAGCAGCGCTACAGTTATCACTGAAGCTTTCTTT. This translates into CASSATVITEAFF.

The chain couples TRBV29-1 to TRBJ2-5; D call uncertain. V lost 0 bases and J 1 base, leaving 12 bases between the germline ends. The CDR3 spans 15 residues. CDR1 is SQVTM, CDR2 ANQGSEA, per germline. The CDR3 reads CSVEDGRWFQETQYF. CDR3 bases: TGCAGCGTTGAAGATGGAAGGTGGTTCCAAGAGACCCAGTACTTC.

Regarding this clonotype: One base away lies a much larger clone, so this may be a sequencing read error. The J gene is TRBJ1-2, the V gene TRBV5-8; 7 nucleotides line up with TRBD1. CDR1 is SGHTS and CDR2 is YDEGEE in the germline V gene. The CDR3 loop spans 13 amino acids. The CDR3 protein is CTSSLDRSIGYTF. In DNA form, the CDR3 reads TGTACCAGCAGCTTGGACAGGTCGATTGGCTACACCTTC.

The chain links TRBV24-1 to TRBJ2-3, with D unresolved. Germline V lookup: CDR1 KGHDR, CDR2 SFDVKD. This CDR3 is built from 13 residues. Trimming took off 4 bases at V and 2 bases at J, with 6 bases between the two ends. The DNA for the CDR3 is TGTGCCACCAGTGAAGACAACACAGATACGCAGTATTTT. Translated: CATSEDNTDTQYF.

Of note for this clonotype: At one boundary the junction diverges from the germline segment, which might be a read error. CDR3: CSVGQNCGYTF. CDR3 DNA: TGCAGCGTCGGTCAGAACTGTGGCTACACCTTC. The chain uses TRBV29-1 and TRBJ1-2; D is unresolved. CDR1 is SQVTM and CDR2 is ANQGSEA in the germline V gene. The CDR3 is made up of 11 amino acids.

Remarks on this clonotype: This may be a read error, as it is one base from a much larger clone. The chain recombines TRBV28 with TRBJ2-7; TRBD2 agrees at 7 bases. Germline V gives CDR1 MDHEN, CDR2 SYDVKM. The CDR3 loop spans 20 amino acids. After removal of 6 bases from V and 2 bases from J, the junction contained 25 bases not matched to a gene. The CDR3 loop is CASSSLAGTNGGTTAYEQYF. The CDR3 DNA sequence: TGTGCCAGCAGCTCGCTGGCAGGGACTAACGGGGGGACTACGGCCTACGAGCAGTACTTC.

This chain connects TRBV28 to TRBJ2-7, with 7 bases identical to TRBD2. The germline V gene encodes CDR1 MDHEN and CDR2 SYDVKM. The CDR3 contains 12 residues. Trimming at V came to 11 bases and at J to 4 bases, leaving 8 bases not matched to a gene. DNA for the CDR3: TGTGCCTGCGGGACTACCATTTACGAGCAGTACTTC. It encodes CACGTTIYEQYF.

This chain joins TRBV11-2 and TRBJ2-3; no clear D gene. Germline values: CDR1 SGHAT, CDR2 FQNNGV. Trimming removed 9 bases at V and 4 bases at J, with 17 bases between. This CDR3 comprises 14 residues. CDR3 loop: CASNPLRAADTQYF. CDR3 nucleotide sequence: TGTGCCAGTAACCCTCTAAGGGCGGCAGATACGCAGTATTTT.